Sequencing of this T cell receptor beta chain was carried out in a study of T cell repertoires in cytomegalovirus infection. About the study: Shared public TCR beta signatures pointed to both CMV infection and a matching HLA type. Broader study findings: Dominant in the ex vivo response were TCR beta clonotypes restricted by HLA-C and specific for CMV. Using cumulative public TCR beta family frequency, the authors identified those who carried CMV together with the relevant HLA.

CDR3 length: 12 residues. Trimming took 5 bases from V and 7 from J, leaving 12 bases between them. The germline gives CDR1 DFQATT, CDR2 SNEGSKA (reference sequence). TCRdb passed the reads through MiXCR, listing each CDR3 protein once. The table shows under 850,000 distinct CDR3 sequences, with 35% to 40% occurring only once. This clonotype was picked up a small number of times. What it recognizes is unknown. The source material was PBMCs. The chain is built from TRBV20-1 and TRBJ2-1; the D is unclear. This clonotype was obtained from a human donor in good health (CMV status not recorded). Some clones in this sample may be carry-over from other donors' samples. This chain's CDR3 is CSAGTLGNEQFF. The CDR3, as DNA: TGCAGTGCTGGAACCCTGGGGAATGAGCAGTTCTTC.